The sequence of this T cell receptor (beta chain) was determined in a study of blood T cell repertoires in COVID-19. Study summary: Collection of acute and convalescent COVID-19 samples took place in the United States, Italy and Spain.

Data came from immunoSEQ multiplex PCR; TCRdb stores just in-frame clones and leaves some out. The sample lists approximately 230,000 clones; about 89% were seen once. Of note for this clone: Other DNA sequences in the sample encode the same CDR3.

Trimming pared 1 base from V and 1 base from J, leaving 13 bases between. This CDR3 spans 15 amino acids. From germline, CDR1 is GTSNPN and CDR2 SVGIG (reference sequence). The sequence was obtained from a woman younger than 45 who had recovered from COVID-19. Sequencing was done on a sample of PBMCs or T cells enriched from blood (not recorded which). The chain recombines TRBV30 with TRBJ1-1, with a weak D call TRBD1 (6 bases). CDR3 in DNA: TGTGCCTGGAGTGCCCCTGACAGGACGAACACTGAAGCTTTCTTT. This sequence encodes CAWSAPDRTNTEAFF.